The 26 T cell receptor beta chains below all came from one sample that was sequenced in a study of cytomegalovirus exposure and HLA in healthy donors. PCR amplification relied on 60 Vbeta primers (plus 13 Jbeta primers). Profiling relied on immunoSEQ multiplex PCR, and the TCRdb table lists in-frame clones only, not all of them. The profile shows about 170,000 clones, roughly 80% of them singletons. Source material: PBMCs. The receptors originated from a male donor in good health and CMV-seronegative.

The rearrangement joins TRBV27 to TRBJ1-1, with TRBD1 matching 9 bases. Germline CDR1 reads MNHEY; CDR2 reads SMNVEV (reference sequence). After removal of 8 bases from V and 4 bases from J, the junction contained 8 bases not matched to a gene. The CDR3 consists of 14 residues. CDR3 DNA sequence: TGTGCCAGCTGGGGACAGGGTTACAGCACTGAAGCTTTCTTT. Amino acid sequence: CASWGQGYSTEAFF.

The V and J genes are TRBV19 and TRBJ1-2; 7 bases line up with TRBD1. The germline gives CDR1 LNHDA, CDR2 SQIVND (reference sequence). V shed 6 bases and J 8 bases; nucleotides not matched to a gene: 9. CDR3 length: 13 residues. CDR3 residues: CASRIGQASGYTF. In nucleotides, the CDR3 is TGTGCCAGTAGGATTGGACAGGCCTCCGGCTACACCTTC.

The rearrangement uses TRBV4-1 and TRBJ2-5, with D unresolved. The CDR3 is 12 amino acids. V was clipped by 6 bases and J by 3 bases, with 8 bases between them. Germline V gives CDR1 MGHRA, CDR2 YSYEKL. The CDR3 sequence: CASSRHEETQYF. CDR3 in DNA: TGCGCCAGCAGTCGACATGAAGAGACCCAGTACTTC.

The V gene is TRBV5-4, the J gene TRBJ1-1, with D maybe TRBD1 (5 bases). The CDR3 has 12 residues. Trimming took 10 bases from V and 1 from J, leaving 11 bases between them. Germline loops: CDR1 SGHNT, CDR2 YYREEE (reference sequence). The CDR3 region is CAYLRGNTEAFF. DNA for the CDR3: TGTGCCTATTTAAGGGGGAACACTGAAGCTTTCTTT.

This rearrangement joins TRBV15 to TRBJ1-2, with D hard to call. Germline V gene lookup returns CDR1 LNHNV and CDR2 YYDKDF (reference sequence). Trimming took 0 bases from V and 8 from J, leaving 19 bases between them. This CDR3 has 16 residues. The CDR3 region is CATSRDRRGRVSGYTF. The CDR3 nucleotides are TGTGCCACCAGCAGAGATCGGCGTGGGAGGGTATCCGGCTACACCTTC. Variable domain in full (rest from reference TRBV15 and TRBJ1-2): DAMVIQNPRYQVTQFGKPVTLSCSQTLNHNVMYWYQQKSSQAPKLLFHYYDKDFNNEADTPDNFQSRRPNTSFCFLDIRSPGLGDTAMYLCATSRDRRGRVSGYTFGSGTRLTVV.

The table lists this clone with a count of one. The chain has TRBV5-4 and TRBJ1-3; possibly TRBD1 for D (6 bases). The ends were cut back, 1 base at V and 0 bases at J, with 8 bases in the middle. The CDR3 consists of 15 residues. CDR1 and CDR2 (germline): SGHNT, YYREEE (reference sequence). CDR3 bases: TGTGCCAGCAGCTTGATGGGGGCCTCTGGAAACACCATATATTTT. This codes for CASSLMGASGNTIYF. Variable domain in full (rest from reference TRBV5-4 and TRBJ1-3): ETGVTQSPTHLIKTRGQQVTLRCSSQSGHNTVSWYQQALGQGPQFIFQYYREEENGRGNFPPRFSGLQFPNYSSELNVNALELDDSALYLCASSLMGASGNTIYFGEGSWLTVV.

This clone was counted a few times. CDR3 in DNA: TGTGCCACGTCCCGAGAAGGGGGAGGGGGTGTGGATACGCAGTATTTT. Its protein is CATSREGGGGVDTQYF. V is TRBV10-3 and J is TRBJ2-3, with D possibly being TRBD2 (7 bases). The ends were cut back, 10 bases at V and 6 bases at J, with 26 bases in the middle. The length of the CDR3 is 16 residues. CDR1 and CDR2 from the germline V gene are ENHRY and SYGVKD.

The rearrangement links TRBV5-6 to TRBJ2-7, with 9 bases matching TRBD1. This CDR3 contains 17 residues. Germline CDR1 reads SGHDT; CDR2 reads YYEEEE. The ends lost 5 bases at V and 1 base at J; junction bases unmatched: 13. This CDR3 is CASSPLTAGQGSYEQYF. DNA of the CDR3: TGTGCCAGCAGTCCCCTTACGGCGGGACAGGGATCCTACGAGCAGTACTTC.

The rearrangement uses TRBV4-3 and TRBJ2-1; tentatively, D is TRBD2 (5 bases). Trimming took 1 base from V and 6 from J, leaving 22 bases between them. CDR1 is LGHNA, CDR2 YSLEER, per germline. The CDR3 contains 18 residues. This CDR3 reads CASSQAPHPERTSNEQFF. The CDR3 bases are TGCGCCAGCAGCCAAGCCCCCCATCCCGAGCGGACCTCCAATGAGCAGTTCTTC.

The chain uses TRBV6-5 and TRBJ2-5, with TRBD2 matching 9 bases. Per germline, CDR1 MNHEY and CDR2 SVGAGI. J was trimmed by 4 bases and V by 8 bases; bases with no gene match: 8. The CDR3 is 14 residues long. As DNA, the CDR3 is TGTGCCAGCGGTCCAGCGGGGGGCCGAGAGACCCAGTACTTC. This encodes CASGPAGGRETQYF.

The V gene is TRBV6-5, the J gene TRBJ1-1; TRBD1 matches 7 bases. The CDR3 runs to 14 residues. Trimming cost V 6 bases and J 6 bases; bases outside gene matches: 10. CDR1 is MNHEY, CDR2 SVGAGI, per germline. The CDR3 DNA is TGTGCCAGCAGGGCGACTGACAGGGCCTCTGAAGCTTTCTTT. Amino acid sequence: CASRATDRASEAFF.

V and J are TRBV5-1 and TRBJ1-1, with 8 bases aligning to TRBD1. This CDR3 is 14 amino acids long. With 4 bases clipped from V and 3 bases from J, the junction kept 5 bases outside the gene matches. Germline V gives CDR1 SGHRS, CDR2 YFSETQ. Here the CDR3 reads CASSMGQEDTEAFF. The DNA for the CDR3 is TGCGCCAGCAGCATGGGACAGGAGGACACTGAAGCTTTCTTT.

The chain employs TRBV4-3 and TRBJ2-5; TRBD1 might be the D (5 bases). Trimming pared 0 bases from V and 2 bases from J, leaving 10 bases between. CDR1 is LGHNA, CDR2 YSLEER, per germline. The CDR3 extends over 15 amino acids. The CDR3: CASSQDLTAQETQYF. The DNA of the CDR3 is TGCGCCAGCAGCCAAGATTTGACAGCGCAAGAGACCCAGTACTTC.

This clone was detected only a few times. This rearrangement joins TRBV28 to TRBJ2-5; 10 bases fit TRBD2. CDR1 is MDHEN and CDR2 is SYDVKM in the germline V gene. V was pared by 4 bases and J by 5 bases, with 7 bases of the junction left unmatched. The CDR3 loop spans 15 amino acids. The CDR3 DNA sequence: TGTGCCAGCAGTTACAGCGGGGGGGCCTCGGAGACCCAGTACTTC. Translation gives CASSYSGGASETQYF.

This chain joins TRBV19 and TRBJ2-4; TRBD1 matches at 7 bases. The CDR3 extends over 13 amino acids. Germline V gene data show CDR1 as LNHDA and CDR2 as SQIVND (reference sequence). Germline trimming cut 8 bases from V and 8 bases from J; bases unmatched to any gene: 9. The CDR3 sequence: CASAQGQGDIQYF. CDR3 DNA sequence: TGTGCCAGTGCACAGGGGCAGGGAGACATTCAGTACTTC.

The chain uses TRBV19 and TRBJ2-2; weak D call: TRBD1 (6 bases). CDR1 is LNHDA and CDR2 is SQIVND in the germline V gene (reference sequence). This CDR3 spans 18 amino acids. V lost 7 bases and J 1 base, leaving 22 bases between the germline ends. The CDR3 region is CASKGVEGGRRNTGELFF. As DNA, the CDR3 is TGTGCCAGTAAGGGGGTCGAAGGGGGACGGAGGAACACCGGGGAGCTGTTTTTT. The full variable domain, completed using reference TRBV19 and TRBJ2-2, is DGGITQSPKYLFRKEGQNVTLSCEQNLNHDAMYWYRQDPGQGLRLIYYSQIVNDFQKGDIAEGYSVSREKKESFPLTVTSAQKNPTAFYLCASKGVEGGRRNTGELFFGEGSRLTVL.

The J gene is TRBJ2-6, the V gene TRBV11-2, with unresolved D. From germline, CDR1 is SGHAT and CDR2 FQNNGV. With 2 bases removed from V and 0 bases from J, the gap between germline ends came to 8 bases. The CDR3 contains 16 residues. The CDR3 nucleotides read TGTGCCAGCAGCTTATTTCGGTTCTCTGGGGCCAACGTCCTGACTTTC. This translates into CASSLFRFSGANVLTF.

The chain links TRBV7-9 to TRBJ2-2; TRBD2 matches at 9 bases. Germline-derived CDR1 and CDR2 are SEHNR and FQNEAQ (reference sequence). This CDR3 contains 17 residues. V dropped 6 bases and J dropped 3; count of bases not matched to a gene: 11. The CDR3 DNA sequence: TGTGCCAGCAGTCTTCACGGGACTAGCAGATACACCGGGGAGCTGTTTTTT. It specifies CASSLHGTSRYTGELFF.

The chain links TRBV9 to TRBJ2-3; weak D call: TRBD2 (5 bases). The CDR3 contains 14 residues. The V end was cut by 3 bases, the J end by 3 bases, with 11 bases between. CDR1 is SGDLS and CDR2 is YYNGEE in the germline V gene. This CDR3 reads CASSAGSGTDTQYF. The DNA of the CDR3 is TGTGCCAGCAGCGCCGGGTCGGGGACAGATACGCAGTATTTT. Full variable domain (rest looked up from reference TRBV9 and TRBJ2-3): DSGVTQTPKHLITATGQRVTLRCSPRSGDLSVYWYQQSLDQGLQFLIQYYNGEERAKGNILERFSAQQFPDLHSELNLSSLELGDSALYFCASSAGSGTDTQYFGPGTRLTVL.

A word on this clone: One end of the junction varies from germline; a read error may be responsible. The chain is built from TRBV2 and TRBJ2-5, with D tentatively TRBD1 (6 bases). Germline V gene lookup returns CDR1 SNHLY and CDR2 FYNNEI. The CDR3 is 15 amino acids. The CDR3 sequence is CASGEFQGQQETQYF. As DNA, the CDR3 is TGTGCCAGCGGTGAATTCCAGGGGCAACAAGAGACCCAGTACTTC.

The chain uses TRBV9 and TRBJ2-2, with 10 bases lining up with TRBD2. Germline V gene sequence: CDR1 SGDLS, CDR2 YYNGEE. The ends lost 4 bases at V and 6 bases at J; junction bases unmatched: 3. This CDR3 spans 14 amino acids. The CDR3 coding sequence is TGTGCCAGCAGCCCCGGGACTAGCGCCGGGGAGCTGTTTTTT. It yields the protein CASSPGTSAGELFF.

V gene TRBV5-4 combines with J gene TRBJ2-5; 15 bases agree with TRBD2. This CDR3 contains 17 residues. Germline values: CDR1 SGHNT, CDR2 YYREEE (reference sequence). V shed 5 bases, J shed 2 bases, and the junction held 7 bases outside the gene matches. CDR3 loop: CASSFGTSGGLQETQYF. The CDR3 bases are TGTGCCAGCAGTTTTGGGACTAGCGGGGGGTTACAAGAGACCCAGTACTTC.

This chain connects TRBV7-9 to TRBJ1-1; D not certain. Germline V CDR1 and CDR2: SEHNR, FQNEAQ (reference sequence). The CDR3 is 12 amino acids. The V end lost 3 bases, the J end lost 3 bases, and 5 bases lay between the germline ends. Written as DNA, the CDR3 is TGTGCCAGCAGCTTTTCGGACACTGAAGCTTTCTTT. It encodes CASSFSDTEAFF.

With respect to this clone: Mismatch with germline at one junction end may stem from a read error. The chain joins TRBV9 to TRBJ2-5, with a tentative D call TRBD2 (6 bases). The CDR3 sequence is 13 residues long. CDR1 and CDR2 from the germline V gene are SGDLS and YYNGEE. The CDR3: CANSPGGLKTQYF. CDR3 DNA sequence: TGTGCCAACAGCCCCGGAGGGTTAAAGACCCAGTACTTC.

The V call is TRBV18, the J call TRBJ1-1, with TRBD1 matching over 7 bases. Germline V CDR1 and CDR2: KGHSH, LQKENI. CDR3 size: 17 residues. V was pared by 6 bases and J by 1 base, with 14 bases of the junction left unmatched. CDR3 bases: TGTGCCAGCTCTCCGATCAGGGGGGATAGGAGGAACACTGAAGCTTTCTTT. Residues: CASSPIRGDRRNTEAFF.

V gene TRBV30 combines with J gene TRBJ1-1, with a tentative D call TRBD1 (5 bases). CDR1 and CDR2 (germline): GTSNPN, SVGIG (reference sequence). The length of the CDR3 is 13 residues. Trimming pared 2 bases from V and 2 bases from J, leaving 9 bases between. Here the CDR3 reads CAWSRGSNTEAFF. The CDR3 region has the DNA TGTGCCTGGAGTAGGGGTTCTAACACTGAAGCTTTCTTT.